The rows below give T cell receptor beta chains drawn from one sample of a study of control samples from healthy donors and cancer patients. Clones were sequenced by immunoSEQ multiplex PCR, and TCRdb holds only the in-frame ones, with some missing. The sample includes roughly 150,000 clones, over 85% of them seen just once. The source material was blood. Receptors were obtained from a man aged 18 to 30 in good health. Each CDR3 is given with its conserved first and last residue. A D gene is named only where the DNA matches it firmly. The size of a clone is reported for some rows only, either as once, few or many, or as a class for expanded clones.

CDR3 DNA | CDR3 protein | V gene | D gene | clone size | J gene
TGTGCCAGCAGTTATTCGACCCCACGGCGTGGAAACACCATATATTTT | CASSYSTPRRGNTIYF | TRBV6-5 | - | few | TRBJ1-3
TGTGCCAGCAGTGACCGAGGGAATGAAAAACTGTTTTTT | CASSDRGNEKLFF | TRBV27 | - | - | TRBJ1-4
TGCGCCAGCGCAGACCAGTGGGCTGAGACCCAGTACTTC | CASADQWAETQYF | TRBV4-3 | - | - | TRBJ2-5
TGTGCCAGCAGCCCTCCGGGCGGTGTGGGTCTCTATGGCTACACCTTC | CASSPPGGVGLYGYTF | TRBV5-8 | - | once | TRBJ1-2
TGCGCCAGCAGCTCATCCCAAGAGACCCAGTACTTC | CASSSSQETQYF | TRBV5-1 | - | once | TRBJ2-5
TGTGCCAGCAGTGAATGGCAGGGTGCAGGAAACACCATATATTTT | CASSEWQGAGNTIYF | TRBV6-1 | - | once | TRBJ1-3
TGTGCCAGTCGGGACCTTGGGGAAGGGAACACTGAAGCTTTCTTT | CASRDLGEGNTEAFF | TRBV6-5 | - | - | TRBJ1-1
TGTGCCAGCAGTGAAGGTCTATCTGGCAGGGGCCTCTATGGCTACACCTTC | CASSEGLSGRGLYGYTF | TRBV6-1 | - | once | TRBJ1-2
TGTGCCAGTAGGATCGGGGGCCCCCAATCCTACGAGCAGTACTTC | CASRIGGPQSYEQYF | TRBV19 | - | - | TRBJ2-7
TGTGCCAGTAGTTTGGGGGCGCCTTCCTTAAAGGAGACCCAGTACTTC | CASSLGAPSLKETQYF | TRBV19 | - | - | TRBJ2-5
TGTGCCAGCAGGACTCTGCGAGGTGGCTACACCTTC | CASRTLRGGYTF | TRBV6-5 | - | - | TRBJ1-2
TGTGCCAGCAGTTTGGGGTACGGCTCTGAAGCTTTCTTT | CASSLGYGSEAFF | TRBV27 | - | - | TRBJ1-1
TGTGCCAGCACCCACGTGGGGGGAGGGCCGTCCTACAATGAGCAGTTCTTC | CASTHVGGGPSYNEQFF | TRBV4-2 | TRBD2 | - | TRBJ2-1
TGTGCCAGCAGCTTATCGCCCCGAGGACAGTACAATGAGCAGTTCTTC | CASSLSPRGQYNEQFF | TRBV7-9 | - | - | TRBJ2-1
TGCAGCGTTGGAGGGACAGGGGTACAGCCCCAGCATTTT | CSVGGTGVQPQHF | TRBV29-1 | TRBD1 | - | TRBJ1-5
TGTGCCAGCACCCTCCTCGGGAGCTATGGCTACACCTTC | CASTLLGSYGYTF | TRBV2 | - | - | TRBJ1-2
TGTGCCAGCAGCATCAGGGGGCTCGGCGAGACCCAGTACTTC | CASSIRGLGETQYF | TRBV27 | TRBD1 | - | TRBJ2-5
TGCGCCAGCAGCTTGTCACTAGCGGGGCAGAACACCGGGGAGCTGTTTTTT | CASSLSLAGQNTGELFF | TRBV5-1 | TRBD2 | - | TRBJ2-2
TGTGCCACCAAGGGACAGGGGTCTGAAAAACTGTTTTTT | CATKGQGSEKLFF | TRBV2 | TRBD1 | once | TRBJ1-4
TGTGCCAGCAGCTTGGGGGGACTAGCGGGGCCAGAAGATACGCAGTATTTT | CASSLGGLAGPEDTQYF | TRBV11-3 | TRBD2 | once | TRBJ2-3
TGCGCCAGCAGACTCCAGGGCTTCGACATGAACACTGAAGCTTTCTTT | CASRLQGFDMNTEAFF | TRBV5-1 | - | - | TRBJ1-1
TGTGCCAGCAGCAAGGGCACTGAAGCTTTCTTT | CASSKGTEAFF | TRBV7-9 | - | - | TRBJ1-1
TGTGCCAGCAGCTTTTGGGAGAACACTGAAGCTTTCTTT | CASSFWENTEAFF | TRBV6-5 | - | once | TRBJ1-1
TGTGCCAGCAGTTATTCGCTAGCGGGAGGCCCCTACGAGCAGTACTTC | CASSYSLAGGPYEQYF | TRBV6-5 | TRBD2 | - | TRBJ2-7
TGTGCCAGCAGTTGGGGGGCCTACGAGCAGTACTTC | CASSWGAYEQYF | TRBV6-6 | - | - | TRBJ2-7
TGCGCCAGCACCCGGGAACTGAACACTGAAGCTTTCTTT | CASTRELNTEAFF | TRBV5-1 | - | - | TRBJ1-1
TGTGCCAGTAGTGAAGACAGCTATGGCTACACCTTC | CASSEDSYGYTF | TRBV19 | - | - | TRBJ1-2
TGTGCCAGCACCCGGTGGGGGGAGGGGACTGAAGCTTTCTTT | CASTRWGEGTEAFF | TRBV6-5 | - | - | TRBJ1-1
TGTGCCAGCAGCAGACTTGGCCTTGCCGGGGAGCTGTTTTTT | CASSRLGLAGELFF | TRBV6-2/TRBV6-3 | - | - | TRBJ2-2
TGTGCCAGCAGGCTACAGGGTGCCTACGAGCAGTACTTC | CASRLQGAYEQYF | TRBV12-3/TRBV12-4 | - | once | TRBJ2-7
TGTGCCTGGACCTTCCATCTAGGGGGAGCTGGAAACACCATATATTTT | CAWTFHLGGAGNTIYF | TRBV30 | - | - | TRBJ1-3
TGCGCCAGCAGTCAATCAGGGGGAGCAACTAATGAAAAACTGTTTTTT | CASSQSGGATNEKLFF | TRBV23-1 | - | - | TRBJ1-4
TGTGCCAGCAGTTACTCCATCAGCGGGACCTCTGGGACCCAGTACTTC | CASSYSISGTSGTQYF | TRBV6-5 | TRBD2 | - | TRBJ2-5
TGTGCCAGCAGCCCGGGAGGGGGGGACATAAACGAGCAGTACTTC | CASSPGGGDINEQYF | TRBV4-2 | TRBD2 | once | TRBJ2-7
TGCGCCAGCAGCCAAGATCCCTGGGAGACTAACTATGGCTACACCTTC | CASSQDPWETNYGYTF | TRBV4-1 | - | - | TRBJ1-2
TGTGCCAGCAGCGCCAGGCAAGGTCGTAACACTGAAGCTTTCTTT | CASSARQGRNTEAFF | TRBV9 | - | - | TRBJ1-1
TGTGCCGCTTCCGCGAAGGATAGCAATCAGCCCCAGCATTTT | CAASAKDSNQPQHF | TRBV24-1 | - | - | TRBJ1-5
TGTGCCAGCAGCCACGGGTACGAGCAGTACTTC | CASSHGYEQYF | TRBV3-1/TRBV3-2 | - | - | TRBJ2-7
TGCGCCAGCAGCCAAGATCGACAGGGCATCGGTGAAAAACTGTTTTTT | CASSQDRQGIGEKLFF | TRBV4-3 | TRBD1 | - | TRBJ1-4
TGTGCCAGTAGTATAGCCGGCCAGGGAAATGAAAAACTGTTTTTT | CASSIAGQGNEKLFF | TRBV19 | - | - | TRBJ1-4
TGTGCCAGCAGTGAACTGGCAGGAGGGGCTGGTTACACCTTC | CASSELAGGAGYTF | TRBV6-4 | - | once | TRBJ1-2
TGTGCCAGCAGCACCCCCCGGACAGGACGGAACACTGAAGCTTTCTTT | CASSTPRTGRNTEAFF | TRBV13 | TRBD1 | - | TRBJ1-1
TGCGCCAGCAGCTTAACGCAATACACTGAAGCTTTCTTT | CASSLTQYTEAFF | TRBV5-1 | - | - | TRBJ1-1
TGTGCCAGCAGCTATTCGGACAGGGTTAACTATGGCTACACCTTC | CASSYSDRVNYGYTF | TRBV5-6 | TRBD1 | - | TRBJ1-2
TGTGCCAGCAGCTTACTAGTCCGAAGTTCCGTGAACACTGAAGCTTTCTTT | CASSLLVRSSVNTEAFF | TRBV7-6 | - | - | TRBJ1-1
TGTGCCAGCAGCCTTTGGGCCTTCCAACAGGGCAACAATGAGCAGTTCTTC | CASSLWAFQQGNNEQFF | TRBV4-2 | - | - | TRBJ2-1
TGTGCCAGCAGCCAAGCTGGGGTCTGGGTATGGTTCTTC | CASSQAGVWVWFF | TRBV14 | - | - | TRBJ2-1
TGTGCCAGCAGCGATAGACTAGTGATCTCCTACGAGCAGTACTTC | CASSDRLVISYEQYF | TRBV5-4 | - | - | TRBJ2-7
TGCGCCAGCAGCCAAGTCGAGGGGTTGGGCAATGAGCAGTTCTTC | CASSQVEGLGNEQFF | TRBV4-1 | - | - | TRBJ2-1
TGCGCCAGCAGCCAAGAGGGTAGCGGGGGTCCCCTTCGAAATGAGCAGTTCTTC | CASSQEGSGGPLRNEQFF | TRBV4-1 | TRBD2 | - | TRBJ2-1